Presented here are 29 T cell receptor beta chains from one specimen sequenced in a study of T cells in women clearing cervical HPV infection. Measured with immunoSEQ multiplex PCR; TCRdb has only the in-frame clones, and not every one. The sample has 25,000 or so clones, and its top ten clones hold over 7.5%. The sequenced sample consisted of blood buffy coat. These receptors were collected from a woman aged 18 to 75 with a cervical HPV16 infection that either progressed to CIN3+ or cleared (not recorded which).

A note on this clone: The read halts 3 residues ahead of the CDR3 end, with the missing end drawn from the germline J gene. The chain employs TRBV4-1 and TRBJ2-7; TRBD1 matches 10 bases. Looked up from germline, CDR1 is MGHRA and CDR2 is YSYEKL. J gave up 3 bases and V 6 bases, and 2 bases lay outside the gene matches. This CDR3 is 13 amino acids long. CDR3 loop: CASRGTGDYEQYF. The sequenced part of the CDR3 DNA is TGCGCCAGCAGGGGGACAGGGGACTACGAG.

On this clone: The read terminates 3 residues ahead of where the CDR3 ends, so the germline J gene completes it. The rearrangement links TRBV5-1 to TRBJ1-1; D is undetermined. The CDR3 loop spans 15 amino acids. Germline loops: CDR1 SGHRS, CDR2 YFSETQ. Trimming cost V 0 bases and J 4 bases, with 13 bases left between them. The CDR3 loop reads CASSLAAVMSTEAFF. The covered CDR3 bases are TGCGCCAGCAGCTTGGCCGCAGTGATGAGCACTGAA.

Points on this clone: From the germline J gene comes the end of the CDR3, since the read stops 3 residues before it. The rearrangement links TRBV5-1 to TRBJ1-4, with D possibly TRBD1 on 5 matching bases. With 3 bases removed from V and 6 bases from J, the gap between germline ends came to 12 bases. CDR1 is SGHRS and CDR2 is YFSETQ in the germline V gene. CDR3 size: 14 residues. Here the CDR3 reads CASSSGTEDEKLFF. The sequenced CDR3 bases are TGCGCCAGCAGCTCCGGGACTGAGGATGAAAAA.

In regard to this clone: The read ends 3 residues early relative to the CDR3; the germline J gene fills the gap. The V call is TRBV19, the J call TRBJ2-1, with 8 bases identical to TRBD1. Losses at the gene ends were 4 bases for V and 7 bases for J; bases not matched to a gene: 6. Germline V CDR1 and CDR2: LNHDA, SQIVND (reference sequence). This CDR3 is built from 14 residues. The CDR3 loop reads CASSKQGVWNEQFF. CDR3 DNA, as far as it was read: TGTGCCAGTAGTAAACAGGGGGTTTGGAATGAG.

With respect to this clone: The CDR3 is cut off 3 residues early in the read; its end comes from the germline J gene. The chain recombines TRBV4-1 with TRBJ1-4, with D maybe TRBD1 (6 bases). V was pared by 3 bases and J by 5 bases, with 10 bases between. The CDR3 is 14 residues long. Per germline, CDR1 MGHRA and CDR2 YSYEKL. The CDR3 loop reads CASSQRQVNEKLFF. CDR3 DNA, as far as it was read: TGCGCCAGCAGCCAGAGACAGGTGAATGAAAAA.

Details on this clone: A read error may produce the germline difference seen at one junction end. With the read ending 3 residues before the CDR3 end, the germline J gene is used to fill in that end. The chain uses TRBV6-2 or TRBV6-3 and TRBJ1-2, with D perhaps TRBD1 (6 bases). Germline V gene sequence: CDR1 MNHEY, CDR2 SVGEGT. The CDR3 has 14 amino acids. The part of the CDR3 DNA that was read is TGTGACAGCAGTTCGTCAGGGGAAGGATGGGGC. Protein: CDSSSSGEGWG. The complete CDR3 reads CDSSSSGEGWGYTF.

Concerning this clone itself: The DNA ends 3 residues before the CDR3 does, and the rest of the CDR3 is filled in from the germline J gene. This chain connects TRBV6-2 or TRBV6-3 to TRBJ2-7; tentative D call: TRBD2 (8 bases). The germline CDR1 and CDR2 sequences are MNHEY and SVGEGT. CDR3 length: 13 amino acids. Trimming removed 6 bases from V and 5 bases from J, with 14 bases in between. CDR3 in amino acids: CASSGRGPHEQYF. The sequenced CDR3 bases are TGTGCCAGCAGCGGGAGGGGGCCCCACGAG.

For this clone: The read terminates 3 residues ahead of where the CDR3 ends, so the germline J gene completes it. V is TRBV11-2 and J is TRBJ1-2; D gene unclear. In germline, CDR1 is SGHAT, CDR2 FQNNGV. V shed 0 bases and J shed 4 bases, with 9 bases lying between them. The CDR3 is 14 residues long. The DNA read from the CDR3 is TGTGCCAGCAGCTTAGATCAGGAGGCCTATGGC. This gives the protein CASSLDQEAYG. The CDR3 as a whole reads CASSLDQEAYGYTF. Filled out from reference TRBV11-2 and TRBJ1-2, the complete variable domain reads EAGVAQSPRYKIIEKRQSVAFWCNPISGHATLYWYQQILGQGPKLLIQFQNNGVVDDSQLPKDRFSAERLKGVDSTLKIQPAKLEDSAVYLCASSLDQEAYGYTFGSGTRLTVV.

Turning to this clone: The observed sequence ends 3 residues before the CDR3 terminus, with the missing tail filled in from the germline J gene. The V gene is TRBV5-1, the J gene TRBJ1-4; TRBD1 agrees at 10 bases. Looked up from germline, CDR1 is SGHRS and CDR2 is YFSETQ. CDR3 size: 15 residues. The trim removed 1 base at V and 5 bases at J, leaving 2 bases unmatched. Partial CDR3 DNA: TGCGCCAGCAGCTTGCAGGGACAGGGGAATGAAAAA. This sequence encodes CASSLQGQGNEK. The full CDR3 reads CASSLQGQGNEKLFF.

For this clone: The sequence runs out 3 residues before the end of the CDR3; the remainder is reconstructed from the germline J gene. The chain has TRBV11-2 and TRBJ1-2; 8 bases agree with TRBD1. Trimming removed 5 bases from V and 7 bases from J; junction bases left unmatched: 9. This CDR3 region has 14 residues. Germline lookup yields CDR1 SGHAT and CDR2 FQNNGV. The sequenced part of the CDR3 DNA is TGTGCCAGCAGCCCGGCAGGGACAGGTAGTGGC. Amino acids: CASSPAGTGSG. The complete CDR3 sequence is CASSPAGTGSGYTF.

A word on this clone: The CDR3 goes on 3 residues after the read ends, and that part is filled in from the germline J gene. V and J are TRBV5-1 and TRBJ1-5; 8 nucleotides align to TRBD1. Per germline, CDR1 SGHRS and CDR2 YFSETQ. CDR3 length: 15 residues. V trimming: 2 bases; J trimming: 5 bases; junction bases outside the gene matches: 6. The part of the CDR3 DNA that was read is TGCGCCAGCAGCTTCGCGGGACAGGTCGATCAGCCC. Amino acid sequence: CASSFAGQVDQP. The full CDR3 protein is CASSFAGQVDQPQHF.

A remark on this clone: The CDR3 end is not reached by the read, which stops 3 residues before it; the germline J gene fills it in. This chain joins TRBV12-5 and TRBJ1-1; the D is unclear. This CDR3 spans 13 amino acids. Trimming removed 3 bases from V and 5 bases from J, with 10 bases in between. Germline assignment: CDR1 LGHNT and CDR2 FRNRAP. The CDR3 here is CASGFRPGTEAFF. Partial CDR3 DNA: TGTGCTAGTGGTTTTCGGCCCGGGACTGAA.

Worth noting for this clone: The read stops 3 residues short of the end of the CDR3; the missing end is completed from the germline J gene. The chain couples TRBV18 to TRBJ2-1; D is uncertain. V lost 6 bases to trimming and J lost 7 bases, with 13 bases between them. The germline V gene encodes CDR1 KGHSH and CDR2 LQKENI. This CDR3 has 13 amino acids. The CDR3 bases that were read are TGTGCCAGCTCGTCAAATCAGGAAAATGAG. Protein: CASSSNQENE. The full CDR3 sequence reads CASSSNQENEQFF.

The CDR3 bases that were read are TGTGCCAGCAGCTTCTCTGCGTCTGAA. It specifies CASSFSASE. The complete CDR3 protein is CASSFSASEAFF. J is TRBJ1-1 and V is TRBV7-9; D not resolved. The read comes to an end 3 residues before the CDR3 does, leaving the germline J gene to fill in the end. The germline gives CDR1 SEHNR, CDR2 FQNEAQ (reference sequence). The length of the CDR3 is 12 residues. The V gene lost 3 bases and the J gene lost 6 bases, with 8 bases spanning the gap.

Worth noting for this clone: Read data end 3 residues before the CDR3 end; the end is taken from the germline J gene. V usage is TRBV10-3 and J usage is TRBJ1-2, with TRBD1 matching over 8 bases. J was trimmed by 2 bases and V by 0 bases; bases with no gene match: 2. The CDR3 is made up of 15 amino acids. Germline CDR1 and CDR2: ENHRY and SYGVKD. CDR3 bases read: TGTGCCATCAGTGAGTCCAGGGGGCGAAACTATGGC. Translating gives CAISESRGRNYG. The entire CDR3 is CAISESRGRNYGYTF.

Notes on this clone: The read terminates 3 residues before the CDR3 end, so the remaining end is supplied by the germline J gene. V gene TRBV6-1 combines with J gene TRBJ2-7; TRBD2 is a possible D gene (5 bases). The CDR3 sequence is 16 residues long. CDR1 and CDR2 (germline): MNHNS, SASEGT. Trimming stripped 0 bases from V and 3 bases from J, with 15 bases between. Incomplete CDR3 DNA: TGTGCCAGCAGTGAAGCGGGAGCGGCAATAGGCTACGAG. Translating gives CASSEAGAAIGYE. Given in full, the CDR3 is CASSEAGAAIGYEQYF.

Concerning this clone itself: The DNA ends 3 residues before the CDR3 does, and the rest of the CDR3 is filled in from the germline J gene. This chain connects TRBV20-1 to TRBJ1-2; perhaps TRBD1 as D (6 bases). Trimming stripped 5 bases from V and 1 base from J, with 11 bases between. CDR1 DFQATT and CDR2 SNEGSKA come from the germline V gene (reference sequence). This CDR3 spans 13 amino acids. The CDR3 DNA, read in part, is TGCAGTGCTGAAGACAGGCTTAACTATGGC. Its protein product is CSAEDRLNYG. Given in full, the CDR3 is CSAEDRLNYGYTF.

A note on this clone: The CDR3 end falls 3 residues outside the read, so it is completed with the germline J gene. The V call is TRBV20-1, the J call TRBJ2-1; D may be TRBD1 (7 bases). The CDR3 runs to 16 residues. CDR1 and CDR2 (germline): DFQATT, SNEGSKA (reference sequence). V was trimmed by 0 bases and J by 4 bases, leaving 16 bases between them. The CDR3 here is CSARDSQTGRYNEQFF. CDR3 DNA, as far as it was read: TGCAGTGCTAGAGATTCCCAGACAGGGAGGTACAATGAG.

Note on this clone: The read gets to within 3 residues of the CDR3 end, and the germline J gene fills in the rest. The gene calls are TRBV5-1 and TRBJ2-7, with D uncertain. V shed 2 bases and J shed 4 bases, with 10 bases lying between them. CDR1 and CDR2 from the germline V gene are SGHRS and YFSETQ. This CDR3 has 13 residues. The CDR3 here is CASSFLTQYEQYF. Incomplete CDR3 DNA: TGCGCCAGCAGCTTTCTTACCCAGTACGAG.

With respect to this clone: The CDR3 end falls 3 residues outside the read, so it is completed with the germline J gene. V and J are TRBV24-1 and TRBJ2-3, with a tentative D call TRBD2 (5 bases). The CDR3 loop spans 14 amino acids. The germline V and J ends were trimmed by 2 bases and 1 base, with 6 bases remaining between them. Germline lookup yields CDR1 KGHDR and CDR2 SFDVKD. CDR3 DNA, as far as it was read: TGTGCCACCAGTGATTCCGGGGGCACAGATACG. It translates to CATSDSGGTDT. The full CDR3 reads CATSDSGGTDTQYF.

About this clone itself: The sequenced fragment ends 3 residues before the CDR3 boundary, so the rest is inferred from the germline J gene. The chain recombines TRBV7-3 with TRBJ1-3; TRBD1 matches 7 bases. Germline CDR1 is SGHTA and CDR2 is FQGTGA. V was pared by 1 base and J by 0 bases, with 3 bases of the junction left unmatched. The CDR3 length is 16 residues. The CDR3 loop reads CASSLNPGGSGNTIYF. Incomplete CDR3 DNA: TGTGCCAGCAGCTTAAATCCAGGGGGCTCTGGAAACACC.

Comments on this clone: The CDR3 is cut off 3 residues early in the read; its end comes from the germline J gene. This chain links TRBV10-2 with TRBJ2-3; tentative D call: TRBD2 (6 bases). CDR1 and CDR2 from the germline V gene are WSHSY and SAAADI. Trimming took off 6 bases at V and 2 bases at J, with 9 bases between the two ends. The CDR3 spans 13 residues. The sequenced part of the CDR3 DNA is TGCGCCAGCAGAAGCGGGTTCACAGATACG. It codes for CASRSGFTDT. The CDR3, in full, reads CASRSGFTDTQYF.

Concerning this clone: The sequence runs out 3 residues before the end of the CDR3; the remainder is reconstructed from the germline J gene. The chain carries TRBV6-1 and TRBJ1-1; TRBD1 matches at 8 bases. The junction had 7 bases not matched to a gene; V was cut back by 4 bases and J by 0 bases. Germline CDR1 reads MNHNS; CDR2 reads SASEGT. CDR3 length: 16 amino acids. This CDR3 is CASSGTGKLMNTEAFF. The covered CDR3 bases are TGTGCCAGCAGTGGGACAGGGAAATTAATGAACACTGAA.

As concerns this clone: The read comes to an end 3 residues before the CDR3 does, leaving the germline J gene to fill in the end. The gene calls are TRBV7-2 and TRBJ2-7; 7 nucleotides agree with TRBD1. Germline-derived CDR1 and CDR2 are SGHTA and FQGNSA. The junction had 10 bases not matched to a gene; V was cut back by 7 bases and J by 4 bases. This CDR3 has 14 amino acids. Incomplete CDR3 DNA: TGTGCCAGCACCTCGACAGGGCGGGTATACGAG. Translating it yields CASTSTGRVYE. The full CDR3 sequence reads CASTSTGRVYEQYF.

On this clone: The read halts 3 residues ahead of the CDR3 end, with the missing end drawn from the germline J gene. The gene calls are TRBV28 and TRBJ2-7; 7 nucleotides agree with TRBD2. This CDR3 is 17 amino acids long. V lost 2 bases, J lost 6 bases, and 16 bases stayed unmatched. Germline CDR1 reads MDHEN; CDR2 reads SYDVKM. CDR3 DNA (partial): TGTGCCAGCAGTTTAATTCCCAGCGGGACCCCCTATATCGAG. It codes for CASSLIPSGTPYIE. The CDR3 in its entirety is CASSLIPSGTPYIEQYF. Full variable domain (missing parts from reference TRBV28 and TRBJ2-7): DVKVTQSSRYLVKRTGEKVFLECVQDMDHENMFWYRQDPGLGLRLIYFSYDVKMKEKGDIPEGYSVSREKKERFSLILESASTNQTSMYLCASSLIPSGTPYIEQYFGPGTRLTVT.

For this clone: The read comes to an end 3 residues before the CDR3 does, leaving the germline J gene to fill in the end. The genes are TRBV7-3 and TRBJ2-5; 10 nucleotides agree with TRBD1. Germline values: CDR1 SGHTA, CDR2 FQGTGA. The V and J ends lost 5 bases and 1 base, in that order; junction bases with no gene match: 4. The CDR3 covers 15 residues. The sequenced part of the CDR3 DNA is TGTGCCAGCAGCATCGGGACAGGGGTCCAAGAGACC. This gives the protein CASSIGTGVQET. The complete CDR3 reads CASSIGTGVQETQYF.

Note on this clone: Read data end 3 residues before the CDR3 end; the end is taken from the germline J gene. The rearrangement links TRBV25-1 to TRBJ1-4, with 8 bases aligning to TRBD1. V was pared by 6 bases and J by 4 bases, with 1 base of the junction left unmatched. CDR3 size: 13 residues. CDR1 MGHDK and CDR2 SYGVNS come from the germline V gene. The CDR3 spells CASRGQGNEKLFF. CDR3 DNA, as far as it was read: TGTGCCAGCAGAGGACAGGGTAATGAAAAA. The variable domain in full, with the rest retrieved from reference TRBV25-1 and TRBJ1-4, is EADIYQTPRYLVIGTGKKITLECSQTMGHDKMYWYQQDPGMELHLIHYSYGVNSTEKGDLSSESTVSRIRTEHFPLTLESARPSHTSQYLCASRGQGNEKLFFGSGTQLSVL.

To note about this clone: With the read ending 3 residues before the CDR3 end, the germline J gene is used to fill in that end. V gene TRBV7-8 combines with J gene TRBJ2-6; weak D call: TRBD1 (5 bases). The V end was cut by 5 bases, the J end by 1 base, with 6 bases between. Per germline, CDR1 SGHVS and CDR2 FQNEAQ. The CDR3 has 14 amino acids. The CDR3 loop is CASSRTSGANVLTF. CDR3 DNA (partial): TGTGCCAGCAGCCGGACATCTGGGGCCAACGTC.

Considering frequency, this clone is medium-sized (0.01 to 0.1%). The CDR3 end falls 3 residues outside the read, so it is completed with the germline J gene. The V gene is TRBV6-1, the J gene TRBJ2-1; TRBD1 is a possible D gene (5 bases). Looked up from germline, CDR1 is MNHNS and CDR2 is SASEGT. V was clipped by 2 bases and J by 0 bases, with 8 bases between them. The CDR3 runs to 15 residues. The covered CDR3 bases are TGTGCCAGCAGTGAAACAGGAAGCTCCTACAATGAG. This gives the protein CASSETGSSYNE. The entire CDR3 sequence reads CASSETGSSYNEQFF.